The 25 T cell receptor beta chains presented below share a single source sample, sequenced in a study of blood T cell repertoires in COVID-19. Sequenced by immunoSEQ multiplex PCR; TCRdb stores in-frame clones only, minus some. This table holds 300,000 to 350,000 clones, approximately 89% found once. What was sequenced was peripheral blood. These TCRs come from a woman in her fifties or sixties with COVID-19, enrolled during active disease.

The gene calls are TRBV5-1 and TRBJ2-1; the D is unclear. This CDR3 spans 12 amino acids. The V end lost 1 base, the J end lost 8 bases, and 7 bases lay between the germline ends. CDR1 SGHRS and CDR2 YFSETQ come from the germline V gene. The CDR3 region is CASSLLGDEQFF. CDR3 bases: TGCGCCAGCAGCTTGTTGGGCGATGAGCAGTTCTTC. The whole variable domain, remainder taken from reference TRBV5-1 and TRBJ2-1, is KAGVTQTPRYLIKTRGQQVTLSCSPISGHRSVSWYQQTPGQGLQFLFEYFSETQRNKGNFPGRFSGRQFSNSRSEMNVSTLELGDSALYLCASSLLGDEQFFGPGTRLTVL.

This clone was counted a single time. V gene TRBV28 combines with J gene TRBJ1-2, with TRBD1 identical over 11 bases. CDR1 MDHEN and CDR2 SYDVKM come from the germline V gene. This CDR3 has 17 amino acids. Losses at the gene ends were 6 bases for V and 3 bases for J; bases not matched to a gene: 12. Here the CDR3 DNA reads TGTGCCAGCAGGCCTCTAGGACAGGGGGCCGTCGACTATGGCTACACCTTC. This encodes CASRPLGQGAVDYGYTF.

Concerning this clone itself: Relative to the germline gene, one junction end is altered; a read error may explain this. The chain is built from TRBV6-5 and TRBJ2-1; 8 positions match TRBD1. Germline V CDR1 and CDR2: MNHEY, SVGAGI. The CDR3 contains 12 residues. The chain's CDR3 is CASSLRTGSRIF. The CDR3 nucleotides read TGTGCCAGCAGTCTAAGGACAGGGTCTCGTATCTTC.

In this sample, this clone turned up once. This chain links TRBV7-9 with TRBJ2-3, with 9 nucleotides matching TRBD2. The trim removed 1 base at V and 5 bases at J, leaving 7 bases unmatched. The CDR3 consists of 16 residues. Looked up from germline, CDR1 is SEHNR and CDR2 is FQNEAQ (reference sequence). For the CDR3, the DNA is TGTGCCAGCAGCTTAGGTCCTAGCGGGGCGAGAGATACGCAGTATTTT. Encoded protein: CASSLGPSGARDTQYF.

The chain has TRBV5-4 and TRBJ2-5; TRBD2 matches at 8 bases. Germline lookup yields CDR1 SGHNT and CDR2 YYREEE (reference sequence). V trimming: 0 bases; J trimming: 5 bases; junction bases outside the gene matches: 9. The CDR3 runs to 16 residues. The CDR3: CASSLVPAGAGETQYF. Written as DNA, the CDR3 is TGTGCCAGCAGCTTGGTTCCAGCGGGGGCGGGGGAGACCCAGTACTTC.

The chain links TRBV7-8 to TRBJ1-2; 12 positions agree with TRBD1. The J segment lost 3 bases and the V segment lost 5 bases, leaving 7 bases of the junction unmatched. This CDR3 spans 16 amino acids. The V gene's germline CDR1 is SGHVS and CDR2 FQNEAQ. In DNA, the CDR3 is TGTGCCAGCAGCGCGGGACAGGGGGCTTCCTACTATGGCTACACCTTC. It translates to CASSAGQGASYYGYTF.

The sample holds one count of this clone. This rearrangement joins TRBV19 to TRBJ1-1; no firm D call. The germline V gene encodes CDR1 LNHDA and CDR2 SQIVND (reference sequence). CDR3 length: 14 amino acids. With 3 bases removed from V and 2 bases from J, the gap between germline ends came to 10 bases. The CDR3 region is CASSILETNTEAFF. The CDR3 DNA reads TGTGCCAGTAGTATTTTGGAGACCAACACTGAAGCTTTCTTT.

The chain links TRBV7-3 to TRBJ2-1; 12 nucleotides agree with TRBD1. The V segment lost 3 bases and the J segment 7 bases; nucleotides outside the gene matches: 13. The germline gives CDR1 SGHTA, CDR2 FQGTGA. The CDR3 is made up of 18 amino acids. The CDR3, as DNA: TGTGCCAGCAGCTTTCACTCCGGGACAGGGGGCGCGAAGAATGAGCAGTTCTTC. It translates to CASSFHSGTGGAKNEQFF.

This clone was seen just once. V gene TRBV4-1 combines with J gene TRBJ1-1; tentative D call: TRBD1 (6 bases). V lost 0 bases to trimming and J lost 10 bases, with 21 bases between them. CDR3 length equals 16 residues. Per germline, CDR1 MGHRA and CDR2 YSYEKL. CDR3 sequence: CASSQEGAGDILGAFF. The DNA for the CDR3 is TGCGCCAGCAGCCAAGAAGGGGCAGGGGATATACTAGGAGCTTTCTTT.

This chain connects TRBV19 to TRBJ1-4, with 7 positions matching TRBD1. Germline V lookup: CDR1 LNHDA, CDR2 SQIVND (reference sequence). This CDR3 comprises 14 residues. V trimming: 5 bases; J trimming: 2 bases; junction bases outside the gene matches: 2. CDR3 amino acids: CASSEGQTNEKLFF. The CDR3 DNA follows: TGTGCCAGTAGTGAGGGACAGACTAATGAAAAACTGTTTTTT.

Points on this clone: Other DNA sequences in this sample translate to the same CDR3. V gene TRBV18 combines with J gene TRBJ1-1, with 7 bases lining up with TRBD1. J was trimmed by 7 bases and V by 3 bases; bases with no gene match: 2. From germline, CDR1 is KGHSH and CDR2 LQKENI. The CDR3 is made up of 12 amino acids. This CDR3 is CASSPRQGEAFF. Here the CDR3 DNA reads TGTGCCAGCTCACCGAGACAGGGTGAAGCTTTCTTT.

The chain carries TRBV5-6 and TRBJ2-2, with TRBD1 matching over 7 bases. V dropped 4 bases and J dropped 1; count of bases not matched to a gene: 7. Germline V gene lookup returns CDR1 SGHDT and CDR2 YYEEEE. The CDR3 consists of 16 residues. CDR3 region: CASSTDRARNTGELFF. Here the CDR3 DNA reads TGTGCCAGCAGCACTGACAGGGCTCGGAACACCGGGGAGCTGTTTTTT.

The chain links TRBV9 to TRBJ1-1, with 8 nucleotides matching TRBD1. The CDR3 spans 16 residues. Germline CDR1 is SGDLS and CDR2 is YYNGEE. J was trimmed by 0 bases and V by 3 bases; bases with no gene match: 7. The CDR3 bases are TGTGCCAGCAGCGCCGGATTACAGGGGGTGAACACTGAAGCTTTCTTT. Its translation is CASSAGLQGVNTEAFF. Combining the CDR3 with reference TRBV9 and TRBJ1-1 gives the whole variable domain DSGVTQTPKHLITATGQRVTLRCSPRSGDLSVYWYQQSLDQGLQFLIQYYNGEERAKGNILERFSAQQFPDLHSELNLSSLELGDSALYFCASSAGLQGVNTEAFFGQGTRLTVV.

The DNA of the CDR3 is TGTGCCAGCAGCGAGAGAGTAAGCGGGGACGACGAGCAGTACTTC. Encoded protein: CASSERVSGDDEQYF. This sequence joins TRBV7-9 and TRBJ2-7; 7 bases map to TRBD2. Germline CDR1 SEHNR, CDR2 FQNEAQ (reference sequence). This CDR3 is 15 amino acids long. Germline trimming cut 5 bases from V and 5 bases from J; bases unmatched to any gene: 12.

The chain is built from TRBV5-4 and TRBJ2-4; a weak D match, TRBD1 (5 bases). The germline gives CDR1 SGHNT, CDR2 YYREEE (reference sequence). V gave up 1 base and J gave up 3 bases, with 17 bases separating them. The CDR3 extends over 17 amino acids. CDR3 coding DNA: TGTGCCAGCAGCTTGAGGAGCAGGGAAGTCGGCAAAAACATTCAGTACTTC. Its translation: CASSLRSREVGKNIQYF.

The gene calls are TRBV7-9 and TRBJ1-2; the match to TRBD1 covers 12 bases. The CDR3 runs 15 residues. Germline lookup yields CDR1 SEHNR and CDR2 FQNEAQ (reference sequence). The trim removed 2 bases at V and 6 bases at J, leaving 4 bases unmatched. The CDR3, as DNA: TGTGCCAGCAGCTTATTGGGACAGGGGGCGGATGGCTACACCTTC. Translating it yields CASSLLGQGADGYTF.

Regarding this clone: One junction end disagrees with the germline gene, perhaps due to a read error. V is TRBV7-7 and J is TRBJ1-4, with D hard to call. The CDR3 contains 15 residues. From germline, CDR1 is SSHAT and CDR2 FNYEAQ (reference sequence). CDR3 coding DNA: TGTGCTAGCAGCCTCGGCGCCGGAGGGCTAGAAAAACTGTTTTTT. Encoded protein: CASSLGAGGLEKLFF.

The chain joins TRBV6-1 to TRBJ1-4; weak D call: TRBD1 (5 bases). CDR1 is MNHNS and CDR2 is SASEGT in the germline V gene. V was pared by 0 bases and J by 3 bases, with 11 bases between. This CDR3 has 16 residues. DNA of the CDR3: TGTGCCAGCAGTGAAGCCTCAGGGCTACCTAATGAAAAACTGTTTTTT. It translates to CASSEASGLPNEKLFF.

The chain employs TRBV6-5 and TRBJ2-3, with 7 bases identical to TRBD1. The J segment lost 0 bases and the V segment lost 2 bases, leaving 5 bases of the junction unmatched. Germline lookup yields CDR1 MNHEY and CDR2 SVGAGI. This CDR3 is 16 amino acids long. CDR3 residues: CASSYDPGQSTDTQYF. The CDR3, as DNA: TGTGCCAGCAGTTACGATCCGGGACAGAGCACAGATACGCAGTATTTT.

In DNA form, the CDR3 reads TGTGCCAGCAGAGCTACAGGGAGGGGCACTGAAGCTTTCTTT. Its translation: CASRATGRGTEAFF. The rearrangement uses TRBV7-9 and TRBJ1-1, with D tentatively TRBD1 (6 bases). Looked up from germline, CDR1 is SEHNR and CDR2 is FQNEAQ (reference sequence). The CDR3 runs to 14 residues. Trimming removed 6 bases at V and 4 bases at J, with 15 bases between.

The chain recombines TRBV12-3 or TRBV12-4 with TRBJ1-1, with D uncertain. Trimming pared 5 bases from V and 3 bases from J, leaving 4 bases between. The CDR3 consists of 11 residues. The CDR3 DNA is TGTGCCAGCAGTGCGCACACTGAAGCTTTCTTT. Protein product: CASSAHTEAFF.

V gene TRBV19 combines with J gene TRBJ1-1, with TRBD1 matching over 9 bases. The CDR3 is 15 residues long. CDR1 is LNHDA and CDR2 is SQIVND in the germline V gene (reference sequence). V lost 7 bases and J lost 4; bases outside the gene matches: 10. CDR3 DNA: TGTGCCAGTACCGTGAACAGGGGGCTCGGCACTGAAGCTTTCTTT. It specifies CASTVNRGLGTEAFF.

The rearrangement uses TRBV28 and TRBJ1-5; TRBD1 agrees at 7 bases. The CDR3 loop spans 14 amino acids. The germline gives CDR1 MDHEN, CDR2 SYDVKM. Trimming cost V 9 bases and J 2 bases; bases outside gene matches: 7. CDR3 region: CASYRGGGNQPQHF. CDR3 in DNA: TGTGCCAGTTACAGGGGTGGCGGCAATCAGCCCCAGCATTTT.

CDR3 amino acids: CASKPRLGQVSGNTIYF. In DNA form, the CDR3 reads TGTGCCAGCAAGCCGCGATTGGGACAGGTCTCTGGAAACACCATATATTTT. J is TRBJ1-3 and V is TRBV28; 8 bases fit TRBD1. The CDR3 runs to 17 residues. V was pared by 7 bases and J by 0 bases, with 11 bases of the junction left unmatched. Per the germline V gene, CDR1 is MDHEN and CDR2 is SYDVKM.

This chain links TRBV5-1 with TRBJ2-7, with 7 bases that match TRBD1. Germline V gene data show CDR1 as SGHRS and CDR2 as YFSETQ. Trimming removed 4 bases from V and 5 bases from J; junction bases left unmatched: 6. The CDR3 contains 13 residues. This CDR3 reads CASSRQGRDEQYF. In nucleotides, the CDR3 is TGCGCCAGCAGCCGACAGGGTCGGGACGAGCAGTACTTC. Complete variable domain (other parts from reference TRBV5-1 and TRBJ2-7): KAGVTQTPRYLIKTRGQQVTLSCSPISGHRSVSWYQQTPGQGLQFLFEYFSETQRNKGNFPGRFSGRQFSNSRSEMNVSTLELGDSALYLCASSRQGRDEQYFGPGTRLTVT.